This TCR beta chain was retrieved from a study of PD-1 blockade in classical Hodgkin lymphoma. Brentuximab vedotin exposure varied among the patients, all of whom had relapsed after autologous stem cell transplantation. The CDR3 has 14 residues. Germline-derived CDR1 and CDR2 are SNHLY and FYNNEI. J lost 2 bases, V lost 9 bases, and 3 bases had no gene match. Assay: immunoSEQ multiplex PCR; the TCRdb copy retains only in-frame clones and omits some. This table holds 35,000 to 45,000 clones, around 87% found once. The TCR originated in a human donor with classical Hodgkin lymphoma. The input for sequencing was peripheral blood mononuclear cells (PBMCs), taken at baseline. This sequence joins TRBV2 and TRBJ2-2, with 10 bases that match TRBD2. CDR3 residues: CARGLARNTGELFF. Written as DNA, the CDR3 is TGTGCCAGGGGACTAGCGCGCAACACCGGGGAGCTGTTTTTT.